This T cell receptor beta chain was observed in a study of type 1 and type 2 diabetes patients. Study context: Donors were type 1 diabetes, type 2 diabetes, or nondiabetic controls. CD4+ or CD8+ T cells were positively selected from PBMCs with microbeads.

The V end lost 5 bases, the J end lost 3 bases, and 14 bases lay between the germline ends. This CDR3 is built from 14 residues. In germline, CDR1 is DFQATT, CDR2 SNEGSKA (reference sequence). PCR was run on genomic DNA. Multiplex PCR with 30 forward and 13 reverse primers amplified the TCR beta CDR3. TCRdb passed the multiplex PCR reads through MiXCR, listing each CDR3 protein once. The repertoire holds about 290,000 distinct CDR3 sequences, with 47% as singletons. The clonotype was recovered from a young man with type 2 diabetes. The chain carries TRBV20-1 and TRBJ1-3, with D uncertain. The sequencing sample was made of peripheral blood mononuclear cells (PBMCs). CDR3: CSAPGGPDGNTIYF. CDR3 in DNA: TGCAGTGCTCCCGGTGGGCCGGATGGAAACACCATATATTTT.